Each of the 23 T cell receptor beta chains below was sequenced from the same sample in a study of cytomegalovirus exposure and HLA in healthy donors. PCR used 60 Vbeta primers and 13 Jbeta primers. Clones were sequenced by immunoSEQ multiplex PCR, and TCRdb holds only the in-frame ones, with some missing. The sample holds about 110,000 clones; 70% to 75% are singletons and the top ten take approximately 4.1%. Material for sequencing was PBMCs. Source of these receptors: a woman aged 40-49 years in good health and CMV-seronegative.

In this sample, this clone turned up many times. V usage is TRBV7-2 and J usage is TRBJ1-2; TRBD1 aligns across 10 bases. Trimming cost V 1 base and J 10 bases; bases outside gene matches: 6. The CDR3 contains 14 residues. Germline V gene data show CDR1 as SGHTA and CDR2 as FQGNSA. CDR3 in amino acids: CASSLEGQGRDYTF. CDR3 nucleotide sequence: TGTGCCAGCAGCTTAGAGGGACAGGGGAGAGACTACACCTTC.

The CDR3, as DNA: TGTGCCAGCAGCTGGGCGGCACTAGGAGGCACAGATACGCAGTATTTT. Residues: CASSWAALGGTDTQYF. The chain carries TRBV7-2 and TRBJ2-3; TRBD2 is a possible D gene (5 bases). CDR1 SGHTA and CDR2 FQGNSA come from the germline V gene. The CDR3 sequence is 16 residues long. Deletions cut 4 bases from V and 1 base from J, with 15 bases between.

The J gene is TRBJ2-7, the V gene TRBV7-2, with 8 positions matching TRBD1. Unmatched junction bases numbered 2, after V lost 2 bases and J lost 2 bases. CDR3 length equals 14 residues. The germline gives CDR1 SGHTA, CDR2 FQGNSA. CDR3 residues: CASSLTQGAYEQYF. DNA of the CDR3: TGTGCCAGCAGCTTAACACAGGGGGCCTACGAGCAGTACTTC.

This chain joins TRBV5-1 and TRBJ2-3; 8 nucleotides match TRBD2. This CDR3 region has 14 residues. The trim removed 0 bases at V and 5 bases at J, leaving 2 bases unmatched. Germline lookup yields CDR1 SGHRS and CDR2 YFSETQ. CDR3 DNA: TGCGCCAGCAGCTTGGCCGGGAGGGGAGATACGCAGTATTTT. It encodes CASSLAGRGDTQYF.

This chain links TRBV28 with TRBJ2-1; D is perhaps TRBD1 (6 bases). The V end was cut by 10 bases, the J end by 1 base, with 17 bases between. This CDR3 spans 15 amino acids. Germline CDR1 and CDR2: MDHEN and SYDVKM. The CDR3 coding sequence is TGTGCCAACCTTAGCCTAGGACAGTCCTACAATGAGCAGTTCTTC. Protein product: CANLSLGQSYNEQFF.

The chain recombines TRBV6-5 with TRBJ1-5; perhaps TRBD1 as D (5 bases). Germline assignment: CDR1 MNHEY and CDR2 SVGAGI. The CDR3 totals 13 residues. Trimming cost V 6 bases and J 4 bases, with 10 bases left between them. CDR3 loop: CASSRQQNQPQHF. The CDR3 bases are TGTGCCAGCAGCCGACAGCAGAATCAGCCCCAGCATTTT.

This clone was observed once. CDR3 sequence: CATSRGGGTGDTGELFF. The CDR3 DNA reads TGTGCCACCAGCAGAGGGGGTGGGACAGGGGATACCGGGGAGCTGTTTTTT. V gene TRBV15 combines with J gene TRBJ2-2, with 10 bases lining up with TRBD1. CDR1 LNHNV and CDR2 YYDKDF come from the germline V gene (reference sequence). The V and J ends lost 1 base and 5 bases, in that order; junction bases with no gene match: 7. CDR3 length: 17 amino acids.

V gene TRBV6-5 combines with J gene TRBJ2-2; 8 bases align to TRBD2. Trimming removed 6 bases from V and 6 bases from J; junction bases left unmatched: 3. Germline lookup yields CDR1 MNHEY and CDR2 SVGAGI. The CDR3 is made up of 13 amino acids. CDR3 bases: TGTGCCAGCAGAGGACTAGCTGCCGGGGAGCTGTTTTTT. Translated: CASRGLAAGELFF.

The V call is TRBV28, the J call TRBJ1-4; maybe TRBD1 (6 bases). Trimming took 6 bases from V and 8 from J, leaving 16 bases between them. Germline loops: CDR1 MDHEN, CDR2 SYDVKM. This CDR3 has 14 residues. The CDR3 DNA reads TGTGCCAGCAGGGTGACGGGGGGCTTAGAAAAACTGTTTTTT. It is translated as CASRVTGGLEKLFF.

This clone appeared a few times. The chain employs TRBV5-4 and TRBJ1-2; D not resolved. Trimming removed 0 bases at V and 7 bases at J, with 4 bases between. Germline V gene lookup returns CDR1 SGHNT and CDR2 YYREEE (reference sequence). The CDR3 has 11 residues. The CDR3 protein is CASSLGSGYTF. The DNA of the CDR3 is TGTGCCAGCAGCTTGGGCAGTGGCTACACCTTC.

The gene calls are TRBV7-3 and TRBJ1-1; D is uncertain. V lost 5 bases to trimming and J lost 1 base, with 23 bases between them. CDR1 is SGHTA and CDR2 is FQGTGA in the germline V gene. This CDR3 comprises 18 residues. CDR3 loop: CASSPNAPIGRGNTEAFF. CDR3 nucleotide sequence: TGTGCCAGCAGCCCTAATGCCCCGATAGGGCGGGGGAACACTGAAGCTTTCTTT.

V usage is TRBV2 and J usage is TRBJ1-1; perhaps TRBD1 as D (5 bases). The CDR3 runs to 12 residues. V lost 7 bases and J 5 bases, leaving 11 bases between the germline ends. Germline V gene sequence: CDR1 SNHLY, CDR2 FYNNEI. CDR3 residues: CASMMGGTEAFF. The CDR3 bases are TGTGCCAGCATGATGGGGGGGACTGAAGCTTTCTTT.

The V call is TRBV19, the J call TRBJ2-7; 14 bases agree with TRBD2. Germline V gene lookup returns CDR1 LNHDA and CDR2 SQIVND (reference sequence). Unmatched junction bases numbered 9, after V lost 10 bases and J lost 7 bases. The CDR3 extends over 14 amino acids. CDR3 bases: TGTGCCACTCGGACTAGCGGGGGGCGGGCGGAGCAGTACTTC. Its translation: CATRTSGGRAEQYF.

A note on this clone: Other DNA sequences in the same sample also yield this CDR3. The chain recombines TRBV4-3 with TRBJ1-3; 9 nucleotides match TRBD1. From germline, CDR1 is LGHNA and CDR2 YSLEER. There are 15 residues in the CDR3. V trimming: 4 bases; J trimming: 7 bases; junction bases outside the gene matches: 8. CDR3 loop: CASSPTGTGRNTIYF. CDR3 nucleotides: TGCGCCAGCAGCCCAACCGGGACAGGGAGGAACACCATATATTTT.

The chain combines TRBV6-5 with TRBJ2-3, with unresolved D. From germline, CDR1 is MNHEY and CDR2 SVGAGI. V lost 5 bases and J 1 base, leaving 10 bases between the germline ends. The CDR3 runs to 14 residues. The CDR3 DNA sequence: TGTGCCAGCAGTCGTACCTACCGCACAGATACGCAGTATTTT. It is translated as CASSRTYRTDTQYF.

This clone has more than one count but fewer than ten. The chain links TRBV28 to TRBJ1-2; D is possibly TRBD1 (6 bases). The CDR3 sequence is 16 residues long. With 8 bases removed from V and 4 bases from J, the gap between germline ends came to 23 bases. CDR1 is MDHEN, CDR2 SYDVKM, per germline. The CDR3 DNA follows: TGTGCCAGCCTGGTTCAGGGGTTGGGTACCGGCTATGGCTACACCTTC. Translating gives CASLVQGLGTGYGYTF.

V and J are TRBV9 and TRBJ2-1, with 7 bases that match TRBD2. Germline assignment: CDR1 SGDLS and CDR2 YYNGEE. CDR3 size: 15 residues. The V gene end was trimmed by 0 bases and the J gene end by 8 bases; junction bases not matched to a gene: 8. This CDR3 is CASSVASGIYDEQFF. CDR3 coding DNA: TGTGCCAGCAGCGTAGCGAGCGGGATTTACGATGAGCAGTTCTTC. The full variable domain, rest sourced from reference TRBV9 and TRBJ2-1, is DSGVTQTPKHLITATGQRVTLRCSPRSGDLSVYWYQQSLDQGLQFLIQYYNGEERAKGNILERFSAQQFPDLHSELNLSSLELGDSALYFCASSVASGIYDEQFFGPGTRLTVL.

The gene calls are TRBV18 and TRBJ2-7; a possible D gene is TRBD2 (6 bases). CDR1 and CDR2 (germline): KGHSH, LQKENI. The CDR3 has 16 residues. Trimming pared 0 bases from V and 7 bases from J, leaving 19 bases between. This chain's CDR3 is CASSPPSGGVAGEQYF. The CDR3 DNA reads TGTGCCAGCTCACCACCATCGGGCGGGGTCGCGGGTGAGCAGTACTTC.

The chain joins TRBV7-2 to TRBJ2-3, with D hard to call. CDR1 and CDR2 from the germline V gene are SGHTA and FQGNSA. This CDR3 comprises 16 residues. V lost 5 bases, J lost 2 bases, and 17 bases lay in between. The chain's CDR3 is CASSVSSTAATDTQYF. DNA for the CDR3: TGTGCCAGCAGCGTATCGTCGACTGCAGCCACAGATACGCAGTATTTT.

The rearrangement uses TRBV28 and TRBJ1-2, with TRBD1 matching 8 bases. V lost 5 bases and J lost 2; bases outside the gene matches: 7. Germline V lookup: CDR1 MDHEN, CDR2 SYDVKM. This CDR3 region has 15 residues. For the CDR3, the DNA is TGTGCCAGCAGTCCCGCCAGGGGGCCCAACTATGGCTACACCTTC. As protein: CASSPARGPNYGYTF.

V gene TRBV6-6 combines with J gene TRBJ1-6, with D uncertain. V gave up 7 bases and J gave up 4 bases, with 8 bases separating them. The CDR3 extends over 13 amino acids. Per germline, CDR1 MNHNY and CDR2 SVGAGI (reference sequence). This chain's CDR3 is CASNRVYNSPLHF. CDR3 coding DNA: TGTGCCAGCAATCGGGTGTATAATTCACCCCTCCACTTT.

The CDR3 protein is CASSLLKGAHTEAFF. CDR3 in DNA: TGTGCCAGCAGCTTGTTAAAAGGAGCCCACACTGAAGCTTTCTTT. The chain combines TRBV5-6 with TRBJ1-1; no reliable D call. CDR3 size: 15 residues. The germline gives CDR1 SGHDT, CDR2 YYEEEE. V lost 1 base and J 3 bases, leaving 13 bases between the germline ends.

This chain joins TRBV7-2 and TRBJ2-2; D gene uncertain. The CDR3 spans 13 residues. Looked up from germline, CDR1 is SGHTA and CDR2 is FQGNSA. Trimming removed 4 bases at V and 7 bases at J, with 10 bases between. In DNA, the CDR3 is TGTGCCAGCAGCTCACATCCAGGCGGGGAGCTGTTTTTT. This sequence encodes CASSSHPGGELFF. The full variable domain, in which reference TRBV7-2 and TRBJ2-2 provide the parts outside the CDR3, is GAGVSQSPSNKVTEKGKDVELRCDPISGHTALYWYRQSLGQGLEFLIYFQGNSAPDKSGLPSDRFSAERTGGSVSTLTIQRTQQEDSAVYLCASSSHPGGELFFGEGSRLTVL.